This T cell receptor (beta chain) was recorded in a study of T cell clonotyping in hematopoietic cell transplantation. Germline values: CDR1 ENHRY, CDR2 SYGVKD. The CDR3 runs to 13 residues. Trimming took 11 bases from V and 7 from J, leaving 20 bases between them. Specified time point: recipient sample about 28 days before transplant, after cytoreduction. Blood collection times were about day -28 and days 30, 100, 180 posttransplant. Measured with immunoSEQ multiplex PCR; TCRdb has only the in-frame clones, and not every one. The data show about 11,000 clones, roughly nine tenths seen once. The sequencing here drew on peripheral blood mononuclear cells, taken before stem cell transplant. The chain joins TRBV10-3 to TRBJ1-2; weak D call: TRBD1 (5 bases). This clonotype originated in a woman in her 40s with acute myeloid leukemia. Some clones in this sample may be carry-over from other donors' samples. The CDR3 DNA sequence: TGTGCCTCACAGTCCGGGGGGACCTCTGGCTACACCTTC. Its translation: CASQSGGTSGYTF.